One and the same sample provided the 8 T cell receptor beta chains below, sequenced in a study of blood T cell repertoires in COVID-19. Assay used: immunoSEQ multiplex PCR; TCRdb lists only in-frame clones, some missing. The sample carries roughly 200,000 clones, roughly 90% recorded once. Sample: PBMCs or T cells enriched from blood (not recorded which). The receptors derive from a woman aged 25-40 years who had been exposed to COVID-19.

The V gene is TRBV10-2, the J gene TRBJ2-2, with a tentative D call TRBD2 (5 bases). The CDR3 loop spans 15 amino acids. Per the germline V gene, CDR1 is WSHSY and CDR2 is SAAADI. Trimming shortened V by 2 bases and J by 7 bases, and 14 bases separated the two germline ends. The CDR3 here is CASSEPGEVIGELFF. The CDR3 DNA sequence: TGCGCCAGCAGTGAGCCCGGGGAAGTAATCGGGGAGCTGTTTTTT.

The chain couples TRBV10-2 to TRBJ2-1; D is uncertain. Germline V gene lookup returns CDR1 WSHSY and CDR2 SAAADI. The CDR3 contains 12 residues. The V gene lost 7 bases and the J gene lost 10 bases, with 14 bases spanning the gap. This CDR3 reads CASIDGLAEQFF. CDR3 nucleotide sequence: TGCGCCAGCATTGATGGGCTCGCCGAGCAGTTCTTC.

The V and J genes are TRBV10-1 and TRBJ2-1, with TRBD1 matching 8 bases. The CDR3 consists of 14 residues. Germline lookup yields CDR1 WNHNN and CDR2 SYGVQD (reference sequence). The V segment lost 0 bases and the J segment 8 bases; nucleotides outside the gene matches: 3. The CDR3 spells CASSESGTGDEQFF. The CDR3, as DNA: TGCGCCAGCAGTGAGTCGGGGACAGGCGATGAGCAGTTCTTC.

The chain joins TRBV7-9 to TRBJ2-3, with 9 bases matching TRBD2. The CDR3 runs to 16 residues. Germline CDR1 and CDR2: SEHNR and FQNEAQ (reference sequence). After removal of 0 bases from V and 1 base from J, the junction contained 2 bases not matched to a gene. In DNA form, the CDR3 reads TGTGCCAGCAGCTTAGCAGCGGGGGGAGGCACAGATACGCAGTATTTT. Translation: CASSLAAGGGTDTQYF.

The chain combines TRBV7-9 with TRBJ2-5; tentatively, D is TRBD1 (5 bases). The V and J ends lost 0 bases and 5 bases respectively, with 10 bases between them. Looked up from germline, CDR1 is SEHNR and CDR2 is FQNEAQ (reference sequence). This CDR3 comprises 14 residues. The CDR3, as DNA: TGTGCCAGCAGCTTAGCAGGGGCGAGCGAGACCCAGTACTTC. Its protein product is CASSLAGASETQYF.

The chain uses TRBV19 and TRBJ2-3, with 9 nucleotides matching TRBD1. The germline V gene encodes CDR1 LNHDA and CDR2 SQIVND (reference sequence). The length of the CDR3 is 15 residues. Trimming cost V 1 base and J 3 bases; bases outside gene matches: 2. The CDR3 reads CASSIVGQGTDTQYF. DNA of the CDR3: TGTGCCAGTAGTATAGTGGGACAGGGAACAGATACGCAGTATTTT.

This clone has just one count. V usage is TRBV11-3 and J usage is TRBJ2-2; 10 positions match TRBD2. This CDR3 has 15 residues. V shed 5 bases and J 4 bases; nucleotides not matched to a gene: 4. Germline V gene data show CDR1 as SGHNT and CDR2 as YENEEA. CDR3 DNA: TGTGCCAGCAGCGGGCCTAGCGGGGGCACCGGGGAGCTGTTTTTT. Amino acid sequence: CASSGPSGGTGELFF.

The rearrangement uses TRBV5-8 and TRBJ2-7, with no clear D. The CDR3 sequence is 13 residues long. Germline V gene sequence: CDR1 SGHTS, CDR2 YDEGEE. V was clipped by 0 bases and J by 3 bases, with 7 bases between them. CDR3 loop: CASSLGQNYEQYF. DNA of the CDR3: TGTGCCAGCAGCTTGGGACAAAACTACGAGCAGTACTTC.